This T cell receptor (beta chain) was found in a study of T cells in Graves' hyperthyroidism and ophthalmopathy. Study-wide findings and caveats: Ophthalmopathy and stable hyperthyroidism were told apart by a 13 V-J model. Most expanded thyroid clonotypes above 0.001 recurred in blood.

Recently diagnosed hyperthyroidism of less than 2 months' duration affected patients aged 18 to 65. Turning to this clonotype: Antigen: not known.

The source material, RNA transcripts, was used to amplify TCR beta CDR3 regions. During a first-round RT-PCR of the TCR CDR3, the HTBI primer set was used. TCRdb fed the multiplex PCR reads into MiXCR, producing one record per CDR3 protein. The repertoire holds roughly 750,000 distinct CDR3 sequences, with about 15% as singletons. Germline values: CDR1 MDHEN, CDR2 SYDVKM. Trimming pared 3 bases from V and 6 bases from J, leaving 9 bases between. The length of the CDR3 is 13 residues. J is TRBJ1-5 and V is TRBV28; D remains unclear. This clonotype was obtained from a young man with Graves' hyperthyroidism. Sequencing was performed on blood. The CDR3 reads CASSFPPSQPQHF. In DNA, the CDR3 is TGTGCCAGCAGTTTTCCCCCTTCTCAGCCCCAGCATTTT.